This T cell receptor beta chain was identified during a study of cytomegalovirus exposure and HLA in healthy donors. PCR was performed using 60 Vbeta and 13 Jbeta primers. TCRdb's copy holds only in-frame clones and misses some; the assay was immunoSEQ multiplex PCR. This table has about 150,000 clones, under 70% appearing once. The clonotype was recovered from a woman between 25 and 40 years old in good health and CMV-seropositive. Sequenced: PBMCs.

CDR3 sequence: CASSSGIGTGEEQYF. The CDR3 DNA is TGTGCCAGCAGCTCGGGGATCGGGACAGGGGAGGAGCAGTACTTC. This chain connects TRBV7-3 to TRBJ2-7, with 10 bases that match TRBD1. The CDR3 spans 15 residues. V gave up 4 bases and J gave up 7 bases; unmatched junction bases: 10. CDR1 SGHTA and CDR2 FQGTGA come from the germline V gene. The variable domain in full, with the rest retrieved from reference TRBV7-3 and TRBJ2-7, is GAGVSQTPSNKVTEKGKYVELRCDPISGHTALYWYRQSLGQGPEFLIYFQGTGAADDSGLPNDRFFAVRPEGSVSTLKIQRTERGDSAVYLCASSSGIGTGEEQYFGPGTRLTVT.